This T cell receptor (beta chain) derives from a study of blood T cell repertoires in COVID-19. For the study at large: Sources were T cells, B-cell-depleted T cells, or PBMCs; the material itself was cDNA or gDNA.

CDR1 is SGDLS, CDR2 YYNGEE, per germline. V was cut by 3 bases and J by 4 bases, with 13 bases left in between. This CDR3 has 14 residues. Profiling relied on immunoSEQ multiplex PCR, and the TCRdb table lists in-frame clones only, not all of them. The sample contains a few hundred thousand clones, roughly 90% of which appear only once. The V call is TRBV9, the J call TRBJ2-5, with TRBD1 as a possible D gene (5 bases). Input material: peripheral blood. This sequence was found in a man aged 45 to 65 with COVID-19, enrolled during active disease. CDR3 nucleotides: TGTGCCAGCAGCGGAACAGGAGTTGGAGAGACCCAGTACTTC. Its protein product is CASSGTGVGETQYF.